This is a list of T cell receptor beta chains from one sample in a study of blood T cell repertoires in COVID-19. The repertoire was sequenced with immunoSEQ multiplex PCR; TCRdb's copy has only in-frame clones and lacks some. The repertoire holds 140,000 or so clones, with 70% to 90% as singletons. Material: peripheral blood. The receptors were sampled from a human donor with acute or convalescent COVID-19. The donor label of this sample is uncertain. Both conserved end residues are part of each CDR3. The D gene is left open where the match is weak. Where a row states a size, it is once, few, many or the class of an expanded clone; other rows omit it.

d_gene: TRBD1
abundance: .
j_gene: TRBJ1-2
v_gene: TRBV28
CDR3nt: TGTGCCAGCAGGAAAACCGGGACAGGGCATACCCACTATGGCTACACCTTC
CDR3aa: CASRKTGTGHTHYGYTF

d_gene: TRBD1
abundance: .
j_gene: TRBJ2-1
v_gene: TRBV27
CDR3nt: TGTGCCAGCAGTTTTAACGGACAGGGGACCAGAAATGAGCAGTTCTTC
CDR3aa: CASSFNGQGTRNEQFF

d_gene: TRBD1
abundance: .
j_gene: TRBJ2-1
v_gene: TRBV9
CDR3nt: TGTGCCAGCAGCGCCCAGGGACAGACTTACAATGAGCAGTTCTTC
CDR3aa: CASSAQGQTYNEQFF

d_gene: TRBD2
abundance: .
j_gene: TRBJ2-5
v_gene: TRBV7-9
CDR3nt: TGTGCCAGCAGCTTAGGGACTAGCGGGAGCGTAGAGACCCAGTACTTC
CDR3aa: CASSLGTSGSVETQYF

d_gene: TRBD1
abundance: .
j_gene: TRBJ2-5
v_gene: TRBV5-6
CDR3nt: TGTGCCAGCAGCTTGTACGGGACAGGACAAGAGACCCAGTACTTC
CDR3aa: CASSLYGTGQETQYF

d_gene: TRBD2
abundance: .
j_gene: TRBJ2-5
v_gene: TRBV18
CDR3nt: TGTGCCAGCTCCCTAGGAGGGGTAGCGGGCCAAGAGACCCAGTACTTC
CDR3aa: CASSLGGVAGQETQYF

d_gene: TRBD1
abundance: .
j_gene: TRBJ1-1
v_gene: TRBV18
CDR3nt: TGTGCCAGCTCACCTCAGGGGGACACTGAAGCTTTCTTT
CDR3aa: CASSPQGDTEAFF

d_gene: .
abundance: .
j_gene: TRBJ2-1
v_gene: TRBV5-1
CDR3nt: TGCGCCAGCAGCTTGGTGGCCGGGACACACAATGAGCAGTTCTTC
CDR3aa: CASSLVAGTHNEQFF

d_gene: TRBD1
abundance: .
j_gene: TRBJ2-7
v_gene: TRBV9
CDR3nt: TGTGCCAGCAGCGTAGTCGGGACAGGGGGTTCCGAGCAGTACTTC
CDR3aa: CASSVVGTGGSEQYF

d_gene: .
abundance: .
j_gene: TRBJ2-3
v_gene: TRBV24-1
CDR3nt: TGTGCCACCAGATCTTCTAGCACAGATACGCAGTATTTT
CDR3aa: CATRSSSTDTQYF

d_gene: .
abundance: few
j_gene: TRBJ2-2
v_gene: TRBV5-6
CDR3nt: TGTGCCAGCAGCTTGGTTTACGGGGCCGGGGAGCTGTTTTTT
CDR3aa: CASSLVYGAGELFF

d_gene: TRBD1
abundance: .
j_gene: TRBJ1-5
v_gene: TRBV3-1/TRBV3-2
CDR3nt: TGTGCCAGCAGTCCGACAGGGGGTTATCAGCCCCAGCATTTT
CDR3aa: CASSPTGGYQPQHF

d_gene: .
abundance: few
j_gene: TRBJ1-2
v_gene: TRBV19
CDR3nt: TGTGCCAGTAGTTTCGACAGCTATGGCTACACCTTC
CDR3aa: CASSFDSYGYTF

d_gene: TRBD1
abundance: .
j_gene: TRBJ1-2
v_gene: TRBV3-1/TRBV3-2
CDR3nt: TGTGCCAGCAGCCATCCCGGGACAGGGGGCAATGGCTACACCTTC
CDR3aa: CASSHPGTGGNGYTF

d_gene: TRBD1
abundance: .
j_gene: TRBJ2-5
v_gene: TRBV5-1
CDR3nt: TGCGCCAGCAGCTTGTCTCGGGACAGTCCTAGCGAGACCCAGTACTTC
CDR3aa: CASSLSRDSPSETQYF

d_gene: TRBD1
abundance: .
j_gene: TRBJ2-4
v_gene: TRBV13
CDR3nt: TGTGCCAGCAGCTTAGAGGGACAGGGGCGTTCCTTTGCCAAAAACATTCAGTACTTC
CDR3aa: CASSLEGQGRSFAKNIQYF

d_gene: TRBD2
abundance: .
j_gene: TRBJ2-3
v_gene: TRBV18
CDR3nt: TGTGCCAGCTCATCAGATCCGGGACTAGCGGGAGCAGAGGATACGCAGTATTTT
CDR3aa: CASSSDPGLAGAEDTQYF

d_gene: TRBD1
abundance: .
j_gene: TRBJ2-1
v_gene: TRBV27
CDR3nt: TGTGCCAGCAGGCCTGGACAGGGTGGAGGTGAGCAGTTCTTC
CDR3aa: CASRPGQGGGEQFF

d_gene: TRBD1
abundance: .
j_gene: TRBJ2-1
v_gene: TRBV5-1
CDR3nt: TGCGCCAGCAGCCGTGGAGGGACAGGAGGCAAGAATGAGCAGTTCTTC
CDR3aa: CASSRGGTGGKNEQFF

d_gene: TRBD1
abundance: .
j_gene: TRBJ1-4
v_gene: TRBV6-5
CDR3nt: TGTGCCAGCAGTCCGACAGGGGGTCTTAATGAAAAACTGTTTTTT
CDR3aa: CASSPTGGLNEKLFF

d_gene: .
abundance: .
j_gene: TRBJ2-3
v_gene: TRBV11-2
CDR3nt: TGTGCCAGCAGCCCTCTCACGGTCACAGATACGCAGTATTTT
CDR3aa: CASSPLTVTDTQYF

d_gene: TRBD1
abundance: .
j_gene: TRBJ1-4
v_gene: TRBV27
CDR3nt: TGTGCCAGCAGTCCCAGGACAGGGTTCAATGAAAAACTGTTTTTT
CDR3aa: CASSPRTGFNEKLFF

d_gene: TRBD2
abundance: few
j_gene: TRBJ2-1
v_gene: TRBV5-1
CDR3nt: TGCGCCAGCAGCTTATCTAGCGGGGGGGCGAATGAGCAGTTCTTC
CDR3aa: CASSLSSGGANEQFF

d_gene: TRBD2
abundance: .
j_gene: TRBJ2-3
v_gene: TRBV6-2/TRBV6-3
CDR3nt: TGTGCCAGCAGCCCTACTCCGGGACTAGCGGGCACAGATACGCAGTATTTT
CDR3aa: CASSPTPGLAGTDTQYF

d_gene: TRBD1
abundance: .
j_gene: TRBJ2-5
v_gene: TRBV5-4
CDR3nt: TGTGCCAGCAGCTTGGCGGACAGGGAAGAGACCCAGTACTTC
CDR3aa: CASSLADREETQYF

d_gene: TRBD2
abundance: few
j_gene: TRBJ2-5
v_gene: TRBV12-5
CDR3nt: TGTGCTAGTGGTTTTCCTAGCGGGGGTTTGGGCGCAGAGACCCAGTACTTC
CDR3aa: CASGFPSGGLGAETQYF

d_gene: .
abundance: .
j_gene: TRBJ1-1
v_gene: TRBV28
CDR3nt: TGTGCCAGCACCACCGGGGGGGGTGGGAACACTGAAGCTTTCTTT
CDR3aa: CASTTGGGGNTEAFF

d_gene: TRBD1
abundance: .
j_gene: TRBJ1-6
v_gene: TRBV3-1/TRBV3-2
CDR3nt: TGTGCCAGCAGCTCACAGGGGCCGGGTAATTCACCCCTCCACTTT
CDR3aa: CASSSQGPGNSPLHF

d_gene: TRBD1
abundance: .
j_gene: TRBJ1-3
v_gene: TRBV18
CDR3nt: TGTGCCAGCTCATATGGACAGGGGAACTCTGGAAACACCATATATTTT
CDR3aa: CASSYGQGNSGNTIYF

d_gene: .
abundance: .
j_gene: TRBJ2-1
v_gene: TRBV12-1
CDR3nt: TGTGCCAGCAGCTCACCTACTAGGACTGAGCAGTTCTTC
CDR3aa: CASSSPTRTEQFF

d_gene: .
abundance: once
j_gene: TRBJ1-1
v_gene: TRBV10-3
CDR3nt: TGTGCCATCGCAAGGCAGGAGAACACTGAAGCTTTCTTT
CDR3aa: CAIARQENTEAFF

d_gene: TRBD1
abundance: .
j_gene: TRBJ2-2
v_gene: TRBV4-2
CDR3nt: TGTGCCAGCAGCCCTAGACAGGGGGCGGGCACCGGGGAGCTGTTTTTT
CDR3aa: CASSPRQGAGTGELFF

d_gene: .
abundance: .
j_gene: TRBJ1-3
v_gene: TRBV25-1
CDR3nt: TGTGCCAGCAGTGAATTTCCAGGAAACTCTGGAAACACCATATATTTT
CDR3aa: CASSEFPGNSGNTIYF

d_gene: TRBD1
abundance: .
j_gene: TRBJ2-1
v_gene: TRBV7-2
CDR3nt: TGTGCCAGCAGCCAGGACAGGGTCCCCTACAATGAGCAGTTCTTC
CDR3aa: CASSQDRVPYNEQFF

d_gene: TRBD1
abundance: .
j_gene: TRBJ2-2
v_gene: TRBV5-1
CDR3nt: TGCGCCAGCAGCCAAGGGACAGGGAAGACCGGGGAGCTGTTTTTT
CDR3aa: CASSQGTGKTGELFF

d_gene: TRBD2
abundance: .
j_gene: TRBJ2-5
v_gene: TRBV5-5
CDR3nt: TGTGCCAGCAGCTTCGCTAGCGGGGGGGTAACCCAAGAGACCCAGTACTTC
CDR3aa: CASSFASGGVTQETQYF

d_gene: .
abundance: .
j_gene: TRBJ1-6
v_gene: TRBV24-1
CDR3nt: TGTGCCACCAGTAGAGCAGGGGCCAATTCACCCCTCCACTTT
CDR3aa: CATSRAGANSPLHF

d_gene: TRBD1
abundance: .
j_gene: TRBJ2-3
v_gene: TRBV5-1
CDR3nt: TGCGCCAGCAGCGCAGGACAGGGTTCTTCAGATACGCAGTATTTT
CDR3aa: CASSAGQGSSDTQYF

d_gene: .
abundance: .
j_gene: TRBJ1-6
v_gene: TRBV5-6
CDR3nt: TGTGCCAGCAGCCCTAAACTGGGCTCACCCCTCCACTTT
CDR3aa: CASSPKLGSPLHF

d_gene: .
abundance: .
j_gene: TRBJ1-1
v_gene: TRBV2
CDR3nt: TGTGCCAGCAGCCGGGAGGTTGGGAACACTGAAGCTTTCTTT
CDR3aa: CASSREVGNTEAFF

d_gene: TRBD2
abundance: .
j_gene: TRBJ2-2
v_gene: TRBV6-2/TRBV6-3
CDR3nt: TGTGCCAGCAGTTTGGGACTAGCGGGGGCCGCCGGGGAGCTGTTTTTT
CDR3aa: CASSLGLAGAAGELFF

d_gene: .
abundance: .
j_gene: TRBJ1-2
v_gene: TRBV27
CDR3nt: TGTGCCAGCAGTTTATCGGGGCGGGGAGCTAACTATGGCTACACCTTC
CDR3aa: CASSLSGRGANYGYTF

d_gene: .
abundance: .
j_gene: TRBJ2-3
v_gene: TRBV11-1
CDR3nt: TGTGCCAGCAGCTTAATGAGGGCGCAAGATACGCAGTATTTT
CDR3aa: CASSLMRAQDTQYF

d_gene: .
abundance: .
j_gene: TRBJ2-2
v_gene: TRBV7-3
CDR3nt: TGTGCCAGCAGCTTACGACAGACCTCGAACACCGGGGAGCTGTTTTTT
CDR3aa: CASSLRQTSNTGELFF

d_gene: .
abundance: once
j_gene: TRBJ1-2
v_gene: TRBV7-2
CDR3nt: TGTGCCAGCAGCTTGGGACCGCCGGGGGACGGCTACACCTTC
CDR3aa: CASSLGPPGDGYTF

d_gene: TRBD1
abundance: .
j_gene: TRBJ1-1
v_gene: TRBV19
CDR3nt: TGTGCCAGTAGTTTCCTCGGGACAGGGACTGAAGCTTTCTTT
CDR3aa: CASSFLGTGTEAFF

d_gene: .
abundance: .
j_gene: TRBJ1-5
v_gene: TRBV18
CDR3nt: TGTGCCAGCTCACCATCCGAAGGGGAAGGAACCCAGCCCCAGCATTTT
CDR3aa: CASSPSEGEGTQPQHF

d_gene: .
abundance: .
j_gene: TRBJ1-6
v_gene: TRBV3-1/TRBV3-2
CDR3nt: TGTGCCAGCAGCCAAGCAGGGGAGGGAGGACCCCTCCACTTT
CDR3aa: CASSQAGEGGPLHF

d_gene: TRBD1
abundance: .
j_gene: TRBJ1-1
v_gene: TRBV5-1
CDR3nt: TGCGCCAGCAGCCCTATACAGGGGGCCAACACTGAAGCTTTCTTT
CDR3aa: CASSPIQGANTEAFF

d_gene: .
abundance: .
j_gene: TRBJ2-1
v_gene: TRBV12-3/TRBV12-4
CDR3nt: TGTGCCAGCAGTCTAGGCGCGGATGAGCAGTTCTTC
CDR3aa: CASSLGADEQFF

d_gene: TRBD2
abundance: .
j_gene: TRBJ2-1
v_gene: TRBV19
CDR3nt: TGTGCCAGTCGTACTAGCGGGAGTAGCTCCTACAATGAGCAGTTCTTC
CDR3aa: CASRTSGSSSYNEQFF

d_gene: .
abundance: few
j_gene: TRBJ1-5
v_gene: TRBV27
CDR3nt: TGTGCCAGCAGAGCGTATAGCAATCAGCCCCAGCATTTT
CDR3aa: CASRAYSNQPQHF

d_gene: .
abundance: .
j_gene: TRBJ1-1
v_gene: TRBV3-1/TRBV3-2
CDR3nt: TGTGCCAGCACCCAAGGGGCAGCTGAAGCTTTCTTT
CDR3aa: CASTQGAAEAFF

d_gene: TRBD1
abundance: .
j_gene: TRBJ2-3
v_gene: TRBV7-3
CDR3nt: TGTGCCAGCAGCCCGGGACAGGGAACAGATACGCAGTATTTT
CDR3aa: CASSPGQGTDTQYF

d_gene: .
abundance: .
j_gene: TRBJ2-7
v_gene: TRBV28
CDR3nt: TGTGCCAGCAGTCCGACACACTCCTACGAGCAGTACTTC
CDR3aa: CASSPTHSYEQYF

d_gene: .
abundance: .
j_gene: TRBJ1-5
v_gene: TRBV14
CDR3nt: TGTGCCAGCAGCCATGCCGGGGTCAGTCAGCCCCAGCATTTT
CDR3aa: CASSHAGVSQPQHF

d_gene: TRBD2
abundance: .
j_gene: TRBJ2-1
v_gene: TRBV5-1
CDR3nt: TGCGCCAGCAGCTCCGGGGGAGGGCCATTTGAGCAGTTCTTC
CDR3aa: CASSSGGGPFEQFF

d_gene: TRBD1
abundance: .
j_gene: TRBJ2-3
v_gene: TRBV9
CDR3nt: TGTGCCAGCAGCGTAGAACAGGGGAGTTGGGATACGCAGTATTTT
CDR3aa: CASSVEQGSWDTQYF

d_gene: TRBD2
abundance: .
j_gene: TRBJ2-1
v_gene: TRBV5-1
CDR3nt: TGCGCCAGCAGCTTGGACAGCGGGGGAGGATCGTACAATGAGCAGTTCTTC
CDR3aa: CASSLDSGGGSYNEQFF

d_gene: .
abundance: few
j_gene: TRBJ2-5
v_gene: TRBV10-3
CDR3nt: TGTGCCATCAGCCTCCGGCCTAGGGGGCAAGAGACCCAGTACTTC
CDR3aa: CAISLRPRGQETQYF